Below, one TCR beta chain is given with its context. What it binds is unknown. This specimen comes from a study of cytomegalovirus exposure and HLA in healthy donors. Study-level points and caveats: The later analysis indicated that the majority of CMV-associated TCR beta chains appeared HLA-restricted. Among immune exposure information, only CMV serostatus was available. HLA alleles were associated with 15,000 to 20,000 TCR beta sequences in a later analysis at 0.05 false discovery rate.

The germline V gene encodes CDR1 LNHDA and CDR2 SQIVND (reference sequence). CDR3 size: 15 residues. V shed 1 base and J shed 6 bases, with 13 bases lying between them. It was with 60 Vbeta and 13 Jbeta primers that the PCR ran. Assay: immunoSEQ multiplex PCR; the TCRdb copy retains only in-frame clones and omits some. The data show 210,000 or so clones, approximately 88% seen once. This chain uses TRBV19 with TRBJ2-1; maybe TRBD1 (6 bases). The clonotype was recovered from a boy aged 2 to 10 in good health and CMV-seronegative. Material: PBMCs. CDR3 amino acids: CASSIGVQGSNEQFF. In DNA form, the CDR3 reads TGTGCCAGTAGTATAGGGGTCCAGGGGTCCAATGAGCAGTTCTTC.